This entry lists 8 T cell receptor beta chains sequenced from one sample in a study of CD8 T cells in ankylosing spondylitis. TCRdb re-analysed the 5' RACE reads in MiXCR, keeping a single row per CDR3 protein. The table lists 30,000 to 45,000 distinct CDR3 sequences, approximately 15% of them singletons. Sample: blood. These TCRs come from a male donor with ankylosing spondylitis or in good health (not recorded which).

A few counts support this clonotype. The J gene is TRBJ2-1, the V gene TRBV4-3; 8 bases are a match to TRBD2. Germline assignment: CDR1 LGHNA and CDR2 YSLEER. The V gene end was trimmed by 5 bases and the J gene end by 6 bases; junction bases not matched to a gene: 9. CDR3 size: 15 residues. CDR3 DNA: TGCGCCAGCAGCACTACCGGGACTAGTACCAATGAGCAGTTCTTC. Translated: CASSTTGTSTNEQFF.

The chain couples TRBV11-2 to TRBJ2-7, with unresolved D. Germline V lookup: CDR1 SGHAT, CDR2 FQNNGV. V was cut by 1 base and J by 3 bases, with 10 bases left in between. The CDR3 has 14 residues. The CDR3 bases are TGTGCCAGCAGCTTAGCTGGACCCTTCTACGAGCAGTACTTC. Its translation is CASSLAGPFYEQYF. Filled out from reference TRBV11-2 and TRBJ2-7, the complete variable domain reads EAGVAQSPRYKIIEKRQSVAFWCNPISGHATLYWYQQILGQGPKLLIQFQNNGVVDDSQLPKDRFSAERLKGVDSTLKIQPAKLEDSAVYLCASSLAGPFYEQYFGPGTRLTVT.

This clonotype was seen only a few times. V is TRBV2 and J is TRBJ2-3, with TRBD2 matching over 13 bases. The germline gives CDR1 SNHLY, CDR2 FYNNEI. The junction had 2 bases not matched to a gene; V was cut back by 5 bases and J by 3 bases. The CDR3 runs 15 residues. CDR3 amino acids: CASSRTSGRTDTQYF. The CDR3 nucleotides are TGTGCCAGCAGTAGGACTAGCGGGAGAACAGATACGCAGTATTTT.

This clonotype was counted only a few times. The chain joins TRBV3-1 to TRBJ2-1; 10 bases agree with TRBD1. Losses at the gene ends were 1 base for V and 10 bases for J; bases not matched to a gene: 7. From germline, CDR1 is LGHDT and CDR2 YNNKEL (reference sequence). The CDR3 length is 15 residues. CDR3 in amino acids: CASSQGTGGTGEQFF. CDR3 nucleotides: TGTGCCAGCAGCCAAGGGACAGGGGGGACGGGAGAGCAGTTCTTC.

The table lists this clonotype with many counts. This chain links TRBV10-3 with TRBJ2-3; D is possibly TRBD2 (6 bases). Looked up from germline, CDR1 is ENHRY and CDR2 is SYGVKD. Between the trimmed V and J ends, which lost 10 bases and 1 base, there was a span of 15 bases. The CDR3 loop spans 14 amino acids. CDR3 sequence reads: CATYHGTGTDTQYF. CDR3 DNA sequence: TGTGCCACCTACCACGGGACTGGCACAGATACGCAGTATTTT.

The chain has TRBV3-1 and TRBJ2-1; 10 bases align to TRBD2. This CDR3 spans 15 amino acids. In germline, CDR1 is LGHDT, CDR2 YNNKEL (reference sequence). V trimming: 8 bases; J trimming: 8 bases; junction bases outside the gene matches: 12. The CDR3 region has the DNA TGTGCCAGCCGACTGAGCGGGGGGGCCGTGGATGAGCAGTTCTTC. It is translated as CASRLSGGAVDEQFF.

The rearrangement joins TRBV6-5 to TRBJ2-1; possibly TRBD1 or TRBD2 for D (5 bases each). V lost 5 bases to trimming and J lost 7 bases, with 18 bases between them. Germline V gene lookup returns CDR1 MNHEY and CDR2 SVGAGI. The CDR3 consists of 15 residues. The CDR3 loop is CASSPRSGRGNEQFF. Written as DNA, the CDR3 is TGTGCCAGCAGTCCCCGTTCGGGGCGCGGGAATGAGCAGTTCTTC.

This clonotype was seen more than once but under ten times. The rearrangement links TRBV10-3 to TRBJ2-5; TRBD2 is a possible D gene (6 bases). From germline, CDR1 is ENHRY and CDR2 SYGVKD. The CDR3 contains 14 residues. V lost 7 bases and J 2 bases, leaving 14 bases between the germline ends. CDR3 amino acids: CAIIGGTPQETQYF. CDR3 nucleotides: TGTGCCATCATTGGGGGGACTCCACAAGAGACCCAGTACTTC.